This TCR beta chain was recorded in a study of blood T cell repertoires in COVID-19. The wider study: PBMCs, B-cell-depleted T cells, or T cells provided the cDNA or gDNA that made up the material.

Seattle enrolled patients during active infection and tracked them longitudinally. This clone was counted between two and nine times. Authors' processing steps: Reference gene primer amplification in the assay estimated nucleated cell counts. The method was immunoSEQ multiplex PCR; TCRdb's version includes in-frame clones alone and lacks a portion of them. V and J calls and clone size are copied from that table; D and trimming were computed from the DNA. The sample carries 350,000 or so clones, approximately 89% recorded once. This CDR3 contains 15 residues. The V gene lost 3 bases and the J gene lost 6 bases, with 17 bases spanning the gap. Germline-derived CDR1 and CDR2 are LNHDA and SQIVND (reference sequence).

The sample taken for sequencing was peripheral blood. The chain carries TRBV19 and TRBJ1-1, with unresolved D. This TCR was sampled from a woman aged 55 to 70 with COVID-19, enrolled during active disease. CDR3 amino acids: CASSMARATRAEAFF. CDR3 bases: TGTGCCAGTAGTATGGCTCGGGCAACGAGGGCTGAAGCTTTCTTT.